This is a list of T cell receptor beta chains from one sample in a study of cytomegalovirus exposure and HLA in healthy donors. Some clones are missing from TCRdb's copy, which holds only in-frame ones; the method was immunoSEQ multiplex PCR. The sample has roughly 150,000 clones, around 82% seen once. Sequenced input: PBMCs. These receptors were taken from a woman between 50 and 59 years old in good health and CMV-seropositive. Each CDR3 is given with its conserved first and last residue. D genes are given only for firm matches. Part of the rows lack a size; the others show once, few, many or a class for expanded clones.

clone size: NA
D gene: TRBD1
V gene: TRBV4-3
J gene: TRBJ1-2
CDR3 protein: CASSQVDRGQDGYTF
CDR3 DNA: TGCGCCAGCAGCCAAGTTGACAGGGGGCAAGATGGCTACACCTTC

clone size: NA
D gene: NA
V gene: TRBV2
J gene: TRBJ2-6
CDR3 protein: CASSSDSGANVLTF
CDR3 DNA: TGTGCCAGCAGCTCAGACTCCGGGGCCAACGTCCTGACTTTC

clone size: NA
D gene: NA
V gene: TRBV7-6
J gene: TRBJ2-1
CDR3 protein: CASSFQDSNNEQFF
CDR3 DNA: TGTGCCAGCAGCTTTCAGGACAGTAACAATGAGCAGTTCTTC

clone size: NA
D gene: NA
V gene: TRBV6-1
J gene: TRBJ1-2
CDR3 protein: CASSDTVTVSNYGYTF
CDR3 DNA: TGTGCCAGCAGTGATACGGTAACCGTTTCTAACTATGGCTACACCTTC

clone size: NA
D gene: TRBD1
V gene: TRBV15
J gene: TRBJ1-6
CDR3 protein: CATSRDWGRGMNNSPLHF
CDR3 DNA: TGTGCCACCAGCAGAGATTGGGGCAGGGGGATGAATAATTCACCCCTCCACTTT

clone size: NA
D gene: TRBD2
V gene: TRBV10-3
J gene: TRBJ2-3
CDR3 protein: CAISASSGLVNTQYF
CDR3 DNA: TGTGCCATCAGTGCTTCCTCTGGACTAGTAAATACGCAGTATTTT

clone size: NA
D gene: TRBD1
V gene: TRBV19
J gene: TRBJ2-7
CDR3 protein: CASSPGQGTYEQYF
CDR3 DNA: TGTGCCAGTAGCCCGGGACAGGGCACCTACGAGCAGTACTTC

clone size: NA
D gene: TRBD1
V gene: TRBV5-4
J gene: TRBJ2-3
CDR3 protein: CASSPRTGGADTQYF
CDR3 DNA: TGTGCCAGCAGCCCCAGGACAGGGGGGGCAGATACGCAGTATTTT

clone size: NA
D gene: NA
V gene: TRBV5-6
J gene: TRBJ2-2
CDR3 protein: CASSFRQYGELFF
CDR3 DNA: TGTGCCAGCAGCTTCCGACAGTACGGGGAGCTGTTTTTT

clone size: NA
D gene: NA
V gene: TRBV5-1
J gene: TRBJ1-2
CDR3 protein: CASSLAGGEGGYTF
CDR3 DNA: TGCGCCAGCAGCTTGGCCGGGGGAGAAGGGGGCTACACCTTC

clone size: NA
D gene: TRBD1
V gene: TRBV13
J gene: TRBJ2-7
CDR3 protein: CASSSWRDRGGEQYF
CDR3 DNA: TGTGCCAGCAGCAGCTGGAGGGACAGGGGAGGGGAGCAGTACTTC

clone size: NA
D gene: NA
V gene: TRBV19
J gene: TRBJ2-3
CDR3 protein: CASSELAASTDTQYF
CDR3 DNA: TGTGCCAGTAGTGAGTTAGCGGCTAGCACAGATACGCAGTATTTT

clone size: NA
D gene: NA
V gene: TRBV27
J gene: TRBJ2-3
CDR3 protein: CATWALVADTQYF
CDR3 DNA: TGTGCCACTTGGGCACTAGTAGCAGATACGCAGTATTTT

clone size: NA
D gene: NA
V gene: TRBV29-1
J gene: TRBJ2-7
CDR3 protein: CSVEEQGREQYF
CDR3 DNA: TGCAGCGTTGAGGAACAGGGTAGGGAGCAGTACTTC

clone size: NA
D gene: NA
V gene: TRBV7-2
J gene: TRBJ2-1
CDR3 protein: CASSSAWGGRGGNEQFF
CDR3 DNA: TGTGCCAGCAGCTCGGCCTGGGGGGGGCGGGGAGGCAATGAGCAGTTCTTC

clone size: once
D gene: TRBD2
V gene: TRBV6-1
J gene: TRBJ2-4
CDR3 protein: CASSEDSGGAFIAKNIQYF
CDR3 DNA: TGTGCCAGCAGTGAAGATAGCGGGGGGGCCTTTATAGCCAAAAACATTCAGTACTTC

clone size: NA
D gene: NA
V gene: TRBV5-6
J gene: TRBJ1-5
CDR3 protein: CASSFRSSNQPQHF
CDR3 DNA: TGTGCCAGCAGCTTCCGGTCTAGCAATCAGCCCCAGCATTTT

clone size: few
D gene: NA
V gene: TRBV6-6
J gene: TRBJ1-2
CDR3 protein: CATQGNYGYTF
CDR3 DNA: TGTGCCACCCAGGGTAACTATGGCTACACCTTC

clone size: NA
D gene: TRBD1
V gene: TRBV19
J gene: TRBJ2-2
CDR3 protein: CASTVDRGRTGELFF
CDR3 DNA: TGTGCCAGTACCGTCGACAGGGGAAGGACCGGGGAGCTGTTTTTT

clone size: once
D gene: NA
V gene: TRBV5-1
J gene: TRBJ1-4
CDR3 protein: CASSLKGDSTNEKLFF
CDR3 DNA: TGCGCCAGCAGCTTGAAGGGGGATTCAACTAATGAAAAACTGTTTTTT

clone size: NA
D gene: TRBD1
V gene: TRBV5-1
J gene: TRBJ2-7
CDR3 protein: CASTQDRQGASEQYF
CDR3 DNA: TGCGCCAGCACCCAGGACCGACAGGGGGCCTCCGAGCAGTACTTC

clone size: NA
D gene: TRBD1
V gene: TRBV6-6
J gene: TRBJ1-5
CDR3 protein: CASRKTGNNQPQHF
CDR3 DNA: TGTGCCAGCAGAAAGACAGGGAACAATCAGCCCCAGCATTTT

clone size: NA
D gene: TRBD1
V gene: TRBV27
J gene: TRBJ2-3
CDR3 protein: CASSRDRDRTLRAQYF
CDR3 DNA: TGTGCCAGCAGTAGGGACCGGGACAGGACTTTACGAGCGCAGTATTTT

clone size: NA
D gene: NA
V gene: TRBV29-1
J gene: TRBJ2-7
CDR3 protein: CSVARQPYEQYF
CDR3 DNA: TGCAGCGTTGCGCGACAGCCCTACGAGCAGTACTTC

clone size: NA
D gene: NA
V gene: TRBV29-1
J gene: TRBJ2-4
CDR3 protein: CSVGHFTGPGNKNIQYF
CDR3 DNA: TGCAGCGTTGGACACTTTACAGGGCCGGGAAACAAAAACATTCAGTACTTC

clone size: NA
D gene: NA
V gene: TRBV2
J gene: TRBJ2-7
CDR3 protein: CASSDWDSVAQQYF
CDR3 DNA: TGTGCCAGCAGTGATTGGGACTCGGTAGCCCAGCAGTACTTC

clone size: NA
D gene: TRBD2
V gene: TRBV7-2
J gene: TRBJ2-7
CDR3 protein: CASSTLGGGAYEQYF
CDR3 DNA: TGTGCCAGCAGCACCTTGGGCGGGGGGGCCTACGAGCAGTACTTC

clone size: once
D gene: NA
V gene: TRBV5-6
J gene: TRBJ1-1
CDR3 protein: CASSLSKGVGFNTEAFF
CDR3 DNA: TGTGCCAGCAGCTTGTCTAAAGGGGTGGGATTTAACACTGAAGCTTTCTTT

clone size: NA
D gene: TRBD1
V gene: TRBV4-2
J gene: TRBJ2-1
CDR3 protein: CASSQDPGQRQFF
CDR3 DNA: TGTGCCAGCAGCCAAGACCCGGGACAGAGGCAGTTCTTC

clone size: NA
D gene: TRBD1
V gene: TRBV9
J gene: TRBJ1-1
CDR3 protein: CASSVVGQGSEAFF
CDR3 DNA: TGTGCCAGCAGCGTAGTGGGACAGGGCTCTGAAGCTTTCTTT

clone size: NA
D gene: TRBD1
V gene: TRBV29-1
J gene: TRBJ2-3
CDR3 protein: CSVISGTGGSDTQYF
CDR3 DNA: TGCAGCGTGATATCAGGGACAGGGGGATCAGATACGCAGTATTTT

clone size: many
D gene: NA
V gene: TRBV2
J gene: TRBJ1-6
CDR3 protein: CASSEALKGRGSPLHF
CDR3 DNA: TGTGCCAGCAGTGAAGCCCTGAAGGGAAGGGGTTCACCCCTCCACTTT

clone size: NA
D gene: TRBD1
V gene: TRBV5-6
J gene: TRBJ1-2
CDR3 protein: CASSDGTGVGGYTF
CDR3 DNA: TGTGCCAGCAGCGACGGGACAGGGGTAGGCGGCTACACCTTC

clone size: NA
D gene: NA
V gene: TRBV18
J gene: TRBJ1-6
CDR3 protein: CASSPQEGSSSPLHF
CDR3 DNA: TGTGCCAGCTCACCACAGGAGGGTTCGAGTTCACCCCTCCACTTT

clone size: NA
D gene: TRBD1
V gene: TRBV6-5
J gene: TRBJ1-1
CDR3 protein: CASTGQGLAEAFF
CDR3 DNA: TGTGCCAGCACCGGACAGGGTCTCGCTGAAGCTTTCTTT

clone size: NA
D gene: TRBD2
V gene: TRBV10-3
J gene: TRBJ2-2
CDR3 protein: CAISGETSGGAGELFF
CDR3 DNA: TGTGCCATCAGTGGGGAGACTAGCGGGGGGGCCGGGGAGCTGTTTTTT

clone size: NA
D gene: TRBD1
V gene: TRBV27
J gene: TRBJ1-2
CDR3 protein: CASSLGPGQVYGYTF
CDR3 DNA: TGTGCCAGCAGTTTAGGTCCGGGACAGGTCTATGGCTACACCTTC

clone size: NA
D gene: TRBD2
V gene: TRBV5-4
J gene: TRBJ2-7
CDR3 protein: CASSLDGGSYEQYF
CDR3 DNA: TGTGCCAGCAGCTTGGACGGCGGGAGCTACGAGCAGTACTTC